This T cell receptor beta chain came from a study of OX40 agonist ivuxolimab in advanced cancers. This clone has just a few counts. The CDR3 runs 14 residues. The germline CDR1 and CDR2 sequences are MDHEN and SYDVKM. The J segment lost 5 bases and the V segment lost 6 bases, leaving 5 bases of the junction unmatched. The data were produced by immunoSEQ multiplex PCR, yet TCRdb's version contains in-frame clones alone and is incomplete. The sample shows about 77,000 clones, around 87% of them seen only once. The receptor was isolated from an adult with an advanced solid tumor such as melanoma, head and neck, liver or kidney cancer. The chain employs TRBV28 and TRBJ1-2; 11 nucleotides align to TRBD1. The material was CD4+ or CD8+ T cells sorted from blood, obtained in a trial of the OX40 agonist ivuxolimab. As DNA, the CDR3 is TGTGCCAGCAGCCTCGGGACAGGGGGTTATGGCTACACCTTC. This translates into CASSLGTGGYGYTF.